The present T cell receptor (beta chain) was sequenced within a study of shared clonotypes between healthy human individuals. Study as a whole: Three plates each covered CD4 naive and memory; CD8 naive two, CD8 memory one.

Sequenced by immunoSEQ multiplex PCR; TCRdb stores in-frame clones only, minus some. The table shows roughly 2.1 million clones, with under 95% occurring only once. As concerns this clone: The antigen is unknown.

In the naive CD8 group, cells lacked CD45RO and were positively selected for CCR7, so terminally differentiated effector memory CD45RA+ cells were left out. Study-wide points: Larger richness was generally estimated for naive than memory subsets. Rarefaction exposed incomplete sorted-subset sequencing despite large depth.

V was pared by 5 bases and J by 6 bases, with 10 bases between. There are 13 residues in the CDR3. CDR1 is SEHNR, CDR2 FQNEAQ, per germline (reference sequence). This chain connects TRBV7-9 to TRBJ2-2, with a possible D match to TRBD1 (5 bases). The TCR was taken from a man aged 18-30 years in good health. Some clones in this sample may be carry-over from other donors' samples. Sequencing was done on a sample of naive CD8+ T cells from PBMCs. The CDR3 DNA is TGTGCCAGCAGCGGCAGGGATGCCGGGGAGCTGTTTTTT. Amino acid sequence: CASSGRDAGELFF.